This T cell receptor beta chain was retrieved from a study of blood T cells in healthy people across ages. A second about 7 to 11 cycle PCR used barcoded and J-beta primers. Each CDR3 protein is one row after TCRdb ran MiXCR on the 5' RACE reads. Here the sample spans 550,000 to 600,000 distinct CDR3 sequences, around 48% being singletons. The length of the CDR3 is 13 residues. V was cut by 5 bases and J by 2 bases, with 9 bases left in between. This clonotype has only a few counts. The chain couples TRBV12-3 or TRBV12-4 to TRBJ1-2; D is unclear. Sequenced input: blood. The origin of this receptor is a man aged 80 or over in good health. The CDR3 nucleotides read TGTGCCAGCAGTGATACACTGAACTATGGCTACACCTTC. Translation: CASSDTLNYGYTF.